This T cell receptor beta chain was recorded in a study of identical twins' blood T cells. Libraries were made from RNA as TCR cDNA, using a modified protocol. TCRdb reprocessed the 5' RACE reads with MiXCR, giving one entry per CDR3 protein. The profile shows hundreds of thousands of distinct CDR3 sequences, roughly 30% of them singletons. The CDR3 has 13 residues. Comment on this clonotype: At one of its ends the junction is not consistent with the germline gene, which may arise from a read error.

The chain combines TRBV12-3 or TRBV12-4 with TRBJ1-3; unclear D gene. Input material: PBMCs. This clonotype was obtained from a woman between 18 and 50 years old in good health. The CDR3 reads CAGSQVSGNTIYF. CDR3 sequence (DNA): TGTGCCGGCAGTCAAGTCTCTGGAAACACCATATATTTT.